This entry concerns a single T cell receptor (beta chain). Its target is not known. Per germline, CDR1 MGHRA and CDR2 YSYEKL. The CDR3 extends over 15 amino acids. V trimming: 4 bases; J trimming: 5 bases; junction bases outside the gene matches: 4. This entry is derived from a study of beta chain features in type 1 diabetes. Expressed TCRB transcripts were sequenced after all isolated RNA was converted to cDNA. Here immunoSEQ multiplex PCR was the method, and the copy in TCRdb shows in-frame clones only, minus some. The sample includes more than 200,000 clones, more than 15% of them seen just once. Study results and caveats: Shortening of TCRB CDR3s, moderate but significant, appeared in all four CD4+ subsets of Type 1 diabetes patients.

V gene TRBV4-1 combines with J gene TRBJ2-3; 12 bases line up with TRBD1. This receptor was obtained from a man aged 30-40 years with type 1 diabetes. Source material: naive CD4+ T cells from blood. CDR3 DNA sequence: TGCGCCAGCAGCCCGGGACAGGGGGCAGTAGATACGCAGTATTTT. Amino acid sequence: CASSPGQGAVDTQYF.